This is a list of T cell receptor beta chains from one sample in a study of cytotoxic CD8 clonotypes in ibrutinib-treated CLL. Clones were read by immunoSEQ multiplex PCR, and TCRdb kept only the in-frame ones, dropping some. In the table there are about 44,000 clones, more than 60% of which are singletons. Material: PBMCs, obtained after 12 months of ibrutinib treatment. These receptor sequences come from a human donor with chronic lymphocytic leukemia. Both conserved end residues are part of each CDR3. D genes are given only for firm matches. Only some rows state a clone size, as once, few, many or a class for expanded clones.

V	J	D	size	CDR3	DNA
TRBV5-6	TRBJ1-6	-	-	CASSLGGADFFSPLHF	TGTGCCAGCAGCTTGGGAGGTGCCGACTTCTTTTCACCCCTCCACTTT
TRBV15	TRBJ2-7	TRBD2	-	CATARLAGASYEQYF	TGTGCCACCGCGCGACTAGCGGGGGCCTCCTACGAGCAGTACTTC
TRBV19	TRBJ2-7	TRBD1	-	CASRDRGGYEQYF	TGTGCCAGCCGGGACAGGGGAGGATACGAGCAGTACTTC
TRBV9	TRBJ2-2	TRBD1	-	CASSVVGTGDTGELFF	TGTGCCAGCAGCGTAGTTGGGACAGGGGACACCGGGGAGCTGTTTTTT
TRBV7-9	TRBJ2-7	TRBD1	-	CASSPGGQGIYPSYEQYF	TGTGCCAGCAGCCCTGGGGGACAGGGGATCTACCCCTCCTACGAGCAGTACTTC
TRBV9	TRBJ2-5	-	-	CASSSHPRETQYF	TGTGCCAGCAGCTCCCACCCGCGAGAGACCCAGTACTTC
TRBV2	TRBJ1-2	-	few	CASSPGHLNYGYTF	TGTGCCAGCAGTCCGGGACACCTTAACTATGGCTACACCTTC
TRBV2	TRBJ1-2	-	-	CASSEGRGGDYGYTF	TGTGCCAGCAGTGAAGGAAGGGGGGGAGACTATGGCTACACCTTC
TRBV5-6	TRBJ2-1	-	-	CASTRYASYNEQFF	TGTGCCAGCACCCGTTACGCCTCCTACAATGAGCAGTTCTTC
TRBV7-9	TRBJ2-1	TRBD2	-	CASSAGSSGRHNEQFF	TGTGCCAGCAGCGCAGGGAGTAGCGGGAGACACAATGAGCAGTTCTTC
TRBV29-1	TRBJ1-1	-	-	CSAQGNTEAFF	TGCAGCGCCCAGGGTAACACTGAAGCTTTCTTT
TRBV30	TRBJ2-7	-	-	CAWMTYYEQYF	TGTGCCTGGATGACCTACTACGAGCAGTACTTC
TRBV6-5	TRBJ2-1	TRBD2	-	CASRLAGSYNEQFF	TGTGCCAGCAGATTAGCGGGGTCCTACAATGAGCAGTTCTTC
TRBV7-3	TRBJ1-2	-	-	CASSSPVPRGNYGYTF	TGTGCCAGCAGCTCCCCTGTCCCCAGGGGTAACTATGGCTACACCTTC
TRBV7-9	TRBJ2-4	-	few	CASSGPSGNIQYF	TGTGCCAGCAGCGGGCCTTCTGGAAACATTCAGTACTTC
TRBV27	TRBJ2-1	-	-	CASSEGSSYNEQFF	TGTGCCAGCAGTGAGGGGAGCTCCTACAATGAGCAGTTCTTC
TRBV7-2	TRBJ2-7	-	-	CASSLTSVAYEQYF	TGTGCCAGCAGCTTAACGTCGGTAGCCTACGAGCAGTACTTC
TRBV15	TRBJ1-1	-	-	CATRRGGGEGAEAFF	TGTGCCACCAGGAGAGGGGGAGGGGAGGGGGCTGAAGCTTTCTTT
TRBV6-5	TRBJ2-5	TRBD1	-	CASSYFGTGPQETQYF	TGTGCCAGCAGTTATTTCGGGACAGGGCCCCAAGAGACCCAGTACTTC
TRBV11-2	TRBJ2-7	TRBD2	-	CASSLRSFSREVQPYEQYF	TGTGCCAGCAGCTTACGGTCTTTTTCGCGGGAGGTCCAACCCTACGAGCAGTACTTC
TRBV9	TRBJ1-6	-	-	CASSVTVRDNSPLHF	TGTGCCAGCAGCGTAACCGTGCGGGATAATTCACCCCTCCACTTT
TRBV10-3	TRBJ2-1	-	-	CAISERDRTPPYNEQFF	TGTGCCATCAGTGAGAGGGATAGGACTCCACCATACAATGAGCAGTTCTTC
TRBV19	TRBJ2-7	-	-	CASSISQSEQYF	TGTGCCAGTAGTATTTCGCAGAGCGAGCAGTACTTC
TRBV2	TRBJ2-3	-	-	CASRRTDTQYF	TGTGCCAGCCGCAGAACAGATACGCAGTATTTT
TRBV7-3	TRBJ2-1	-	-	CASSPQGGAGYNEQFF	TGTGCCAGCAGCCCCCAGGGGGGAGCGGGGTACAATGAGCAGTTCTTC
TRBV6-5	TRBJ1-2	-	few	CASRYRNGYTF	TGTGCCAGCAGGTACAGGAATGGCTACACCTTC
TRBV7-2	TRBJ1-3	-	-	CASSLEGSGNTIYF	TGTGCCAGCAGCTTAGAAGGCTCTGGAAACACCATATATTTT
TRBV2	TRBJ2-5	-	-	CASSVGTPKETQYF	TGTGCCAGCAGCGTAGGGACACCGAAAGAGACCCAGTACTTC
TRBV5-4	TRBJ2-2	TRBD2	-	CASSLASGRAGELFF	TGTGCCAGCAGCTTGGCTAGCGGGAGGGCCGGAGAGCTGTTTTTT
TRBV6-1	TRBJ1-5	-	-	CASSEERVWRLGPQHF	TGTGCCAGCAGTGAAGAAAGGGTGTGGCGTCTGGGGCCCCAGCATTTT